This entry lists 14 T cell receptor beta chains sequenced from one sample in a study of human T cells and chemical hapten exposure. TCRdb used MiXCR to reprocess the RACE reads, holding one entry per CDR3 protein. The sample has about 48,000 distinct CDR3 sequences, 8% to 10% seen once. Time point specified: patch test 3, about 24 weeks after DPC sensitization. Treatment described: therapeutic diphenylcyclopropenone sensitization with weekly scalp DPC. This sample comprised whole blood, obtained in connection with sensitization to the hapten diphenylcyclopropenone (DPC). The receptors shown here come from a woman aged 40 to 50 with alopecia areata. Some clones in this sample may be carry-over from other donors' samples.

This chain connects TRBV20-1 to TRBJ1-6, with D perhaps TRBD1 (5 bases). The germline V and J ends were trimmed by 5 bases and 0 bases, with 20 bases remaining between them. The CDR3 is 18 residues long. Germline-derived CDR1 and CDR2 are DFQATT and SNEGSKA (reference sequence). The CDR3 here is CSASSFRQLSSYNSPLHF. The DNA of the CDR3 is TGCAGTGCTTCATCTTTTCGACAGTTAAGCTCCTATAATTCACCCCTCCACTTT.

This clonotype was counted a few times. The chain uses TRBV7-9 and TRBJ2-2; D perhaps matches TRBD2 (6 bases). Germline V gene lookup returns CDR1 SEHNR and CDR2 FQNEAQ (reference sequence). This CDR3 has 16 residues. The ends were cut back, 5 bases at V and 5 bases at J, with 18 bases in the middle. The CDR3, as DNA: TGTGCCAGCAGCCTCTCGGGACTTGGATATACCGGGGAGCTGTTTTTT. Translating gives CASSLSGLGYTGELFF.

CDR3 nucleotides: TGTGCCAGCAGTTTACTGCACCAAGAGACCCAGTACTTC. It is translated as CASSLLHQETQYF. The rearrangement uses TRBV28 and TRBJ2-5; no clear D. CDR1 and CDR2 from the germline V gene are MDHEN and SYDVKM. The V end was cut by 2 bases, the J end by 0 bases, with 4 bases between. The length of the CDR3 is 13 residues.

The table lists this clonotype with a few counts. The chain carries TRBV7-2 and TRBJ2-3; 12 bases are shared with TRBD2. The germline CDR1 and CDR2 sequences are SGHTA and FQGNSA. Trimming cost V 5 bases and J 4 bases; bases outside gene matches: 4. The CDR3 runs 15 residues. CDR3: CASSASGGAPDTQYF. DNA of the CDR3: TGTGCCAGCAGCGCTAGCGGGGGGGCCCCAGATACGCAGTATTTT.

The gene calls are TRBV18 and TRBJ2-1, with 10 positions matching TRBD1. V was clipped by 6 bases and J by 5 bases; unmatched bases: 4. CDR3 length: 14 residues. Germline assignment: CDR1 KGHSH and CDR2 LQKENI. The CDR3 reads CASSPDRGHNEQFF. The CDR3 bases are TGTGCCAGCTCCCCTGACAGGGGGCACAATGAGCAGTTCTTC.

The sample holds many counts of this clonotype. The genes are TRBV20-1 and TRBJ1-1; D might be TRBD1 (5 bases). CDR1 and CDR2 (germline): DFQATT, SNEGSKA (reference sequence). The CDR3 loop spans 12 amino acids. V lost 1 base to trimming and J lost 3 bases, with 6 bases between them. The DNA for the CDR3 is TGCAGTGCTAGAGCCAGGGACACTGAAGCTTTCTTT. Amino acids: CSARARDTEAFF.

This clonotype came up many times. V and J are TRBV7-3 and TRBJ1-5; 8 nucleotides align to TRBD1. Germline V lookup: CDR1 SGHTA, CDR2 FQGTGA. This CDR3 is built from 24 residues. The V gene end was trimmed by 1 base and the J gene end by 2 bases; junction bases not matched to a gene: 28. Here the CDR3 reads CASSLIQVPLSRQGARIRNQPQHF. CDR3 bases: TGTGCCAGCAGCTTAATTCAGGTTCCTTTGTCTCGGCAGGGGGCTCGGATTCGCAATCAGCCCCAGCATTTT.

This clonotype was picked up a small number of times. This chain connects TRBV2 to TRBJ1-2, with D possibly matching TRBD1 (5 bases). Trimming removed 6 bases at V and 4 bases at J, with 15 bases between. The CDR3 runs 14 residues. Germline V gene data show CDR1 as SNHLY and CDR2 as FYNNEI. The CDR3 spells CASRSGRAGYGYTF. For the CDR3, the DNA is TGTGCCAGCAGGTCTGGCAGGGCCGGCTATGGCTACACCTTC.

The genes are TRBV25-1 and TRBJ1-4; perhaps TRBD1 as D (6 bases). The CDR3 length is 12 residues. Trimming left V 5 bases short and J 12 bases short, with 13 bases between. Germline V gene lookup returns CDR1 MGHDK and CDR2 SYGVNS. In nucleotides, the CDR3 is TGTGCCAGCAGTCGGGGGCCCACTGAACTGTTTTTT. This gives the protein CASSRGPTELFF.

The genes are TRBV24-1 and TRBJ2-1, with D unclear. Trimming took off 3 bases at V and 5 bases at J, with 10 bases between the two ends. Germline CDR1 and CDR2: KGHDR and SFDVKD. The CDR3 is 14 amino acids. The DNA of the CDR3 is TGTGCCACCAGTGATACCGGAGTGGACAATGAGCAGTTCTTC. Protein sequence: CATSDTGVDNEQFF.

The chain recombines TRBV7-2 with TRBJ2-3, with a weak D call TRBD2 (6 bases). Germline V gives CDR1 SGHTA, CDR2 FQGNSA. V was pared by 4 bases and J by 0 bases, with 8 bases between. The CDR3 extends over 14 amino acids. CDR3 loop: CASSSGLSTDTQYF. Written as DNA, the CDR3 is TGTGCCAGCAGCTCGGGACTTAGCACAGATACGCAGTATTTT. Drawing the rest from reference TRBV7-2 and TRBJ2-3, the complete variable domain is GAGVSQSPSNKVTEKGKDVELRCDPISGHTALYWYRQSLGQGLEFLIYFQGNSAPDKSGLPSDRFSAERTGGSVSTLTIQRTQQEDSAVYLCASSSGLSTDTQYFGPGTRLTVL.

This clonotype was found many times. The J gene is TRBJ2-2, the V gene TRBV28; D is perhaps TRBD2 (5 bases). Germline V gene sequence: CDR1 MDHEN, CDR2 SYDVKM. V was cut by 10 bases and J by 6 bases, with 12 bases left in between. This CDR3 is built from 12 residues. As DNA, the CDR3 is TGTGCCACGATGGAGGCCCCCGGGGAGCTGTTTTTT. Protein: CATMEAPGELFF.

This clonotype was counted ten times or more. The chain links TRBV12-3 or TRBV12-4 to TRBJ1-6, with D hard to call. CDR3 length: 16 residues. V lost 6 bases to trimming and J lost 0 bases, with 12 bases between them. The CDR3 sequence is CASSFSRSSYNSPLHF. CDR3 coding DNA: TGTGCCAGCAGCTTCAGTAGAAGCTCCTATAATTCACCCCTCCACTTT.

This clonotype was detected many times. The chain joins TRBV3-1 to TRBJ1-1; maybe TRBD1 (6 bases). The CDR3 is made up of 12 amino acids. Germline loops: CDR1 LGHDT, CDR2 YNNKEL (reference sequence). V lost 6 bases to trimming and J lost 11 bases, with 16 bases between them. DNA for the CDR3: TGTGCCAGCAGTCCACCCCAGGGGAGGGCTTTCTTT. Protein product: CASSPPQGRAFF.